This T cell receptor beta chain originates from a study of CD8 T cells in Susac syndrome. cDNA came from about 0.5 to 1 ug RNA primed by random hexamers. The method of amplification for TCR beta CDR3 was immunoSEQ multiplex PCR, covering 54 Vbeta and 13 Jbeta. Each CDR3 protein gets one entry after TCRdb re-called the immunoSEQ multiplex PCR reads with MiXCR. The sample lists about 200,000 distinct CDR3 sequences, around nine tenths seen once, with 0.087% in the top ten. This clonotype was seen a single time. CDR1 is SGHTA, CDR2 FQGNSA, per germline. The length of the CDR3 is 14 residues. Between the trimmed V and J ends, which lost 3 bases and 6 bases, there was a span of 14 bases.

This chain joins TRBV7-2 and TRBJ1-1; D unresolved. The sample taken for sequencing was CD4+ T cells from PBMCs. The sequence derives from a human donor with Susac syndrome. The CDR3 DNA reads as TGTGCCAGCAGCTTGGGGAGAGGGTGGTCTGAAGCTTTCTTT. Protein sequence: CASSLGRGWSEAFF.